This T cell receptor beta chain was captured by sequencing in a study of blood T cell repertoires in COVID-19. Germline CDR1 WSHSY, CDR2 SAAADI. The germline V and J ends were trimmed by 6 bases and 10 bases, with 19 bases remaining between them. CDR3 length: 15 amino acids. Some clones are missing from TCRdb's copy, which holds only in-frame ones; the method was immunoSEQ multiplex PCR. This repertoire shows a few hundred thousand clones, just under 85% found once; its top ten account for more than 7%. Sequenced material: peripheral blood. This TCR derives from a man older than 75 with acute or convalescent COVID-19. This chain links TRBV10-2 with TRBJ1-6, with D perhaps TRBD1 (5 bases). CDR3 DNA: TGCGCCAGCAGGACCCAGGGCAGCCAACGGTCACCCCTCCACTTT. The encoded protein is CASRTQGSQRSPLHF.